The rows below give T cell receptor beta chains drawn from one sample of a study of blood T cell repertoires in COVID-19. Libraries were prepared by immunoSEQ multiplex PCR; TCRdb keeps only in-frame clonotypes and omits some of them. Seen here are 150,000 to 200,000 clones, about 87% observed once, and the top ten hold roughly 3.3%. Input material: peripheral blood. The receptors shown here come from a man aged 18-30 years with active or convalescent COVID-19. Each CDR3 is given with its conserved first and last residue. A D gene is named only where the DNA matches it firmly. The size entry is marked missing in some rows and otherwise reads once, few, many or a size class.

TRBJ2-5 TRBV6-6 NA NA TGTGCCAGCACCCCCAGAGGATATTCCCAAGAGACCCAGTACTTC CASTPRGYSQETQYF
TRBJ2-1 TRBV19 TRBD2 NA TGTGCCAGTAGTCCCGGACTAGCGTTTTACTCCTACAATGAGCAGTTCTTC CASSPGLAFYSYNEQFF
TRBJ1-2 TRBV6-5 NA NA TGTGCCAGCAGTACAGGGACACCAACTAACTATGGCTACACCTTC CASSTGTPTNYGYTF
TRBJ2-3 TRBV6-5 NA NA TGTGCTTTGATGCCAGGGTGGGGCACAGATACGCAGTATTTT CALMPGWGTDTQYF
TRBJ1-2 TRBV10-2 NA few TGCGCCAGCAGCCTAGACAGACAGTATGGCTACACCTTC CASSLDRQYGYTF
TRBJ2-5 TRBV2 NA NA TGTGCCAGCAGTGATTCTGGGGCAGAGACCCAGTACTTC CASSDSGAETQYF
TRBJ1-1 TRBV10-3 TRBD1 NA TGTGCCATCATGATGGACAGGGAAGGGAAAGCTTTCTTT CAIMMDREGKAFF
TRBJ1-2 TRBV19 TRBD1 few TGTGCCAGTAGCACGACAGGGGGATGGGGCTATGGCTACACCTTC CASSTTGGWGYGYTF
TRBJ1-1 TRBV7-2 NA NA TGTGCCAGCAGCTCCTACGACACTGAAGCTTTCTTT CASSSYDTEAFF
TRBJ2-1 TRBV9 NA NA TGTGCCAGCAGCGTAGCGGCCTACAATGAGCAGTTCTTC CASSVAAYNEQFF
TRBJ2-5 TRBV27 NA NA TGTGCCAGCAGTACGGCCCGGGATTCCTTGGAGACCCAGTACTTC CASSTARDSLETQYF
TRBJ2-1 TRBV12-5 TRBD2 NA TGTGCTAGTGGAGCCCTAGCGGCCTCCTACAATGAGCAGTTCTTC CASGALAASYNEQFF
TRBJ1-1 TRBV30 NA NA TGTGCCTGGGAGGTAGGGGCAGGGACTGAAGCTTTCTTT CAWEVGAGTEAFF
TRBJ2-1 TRBV7-2 TRBD2 NA TGTGCCAGCAGGACTAGCGGGGGGGCCTATGAGCAGTTCTTC CASRTSGGAYEQFF
TRBJ2-7 TRBV18 NA NA TGTGCCAGCTCACCTTGGACAGACAGCTACGAGCAGTACTTC CASSPWTDSYEQYF
TRBJ1-1 TRBV5-1 NA NA TGCGCCAGCAGCTTTGGGGCGGCGAGCACTGAAGCTTTCTTT CASSFGAASTEAFF
TRBJ1-4 TRBV29-1 NA NA TGCAGCGTTGCCAGGGAACGGGAAAAACTGTTTTTT CSVAREREKLFF
TRBJ1-1 TRBV4-3 NA NA TGCGCCAGCAGCCAAGAGGGAGGGGTTACTGAAGCTTTCTTT CASSQEGGVTEAFF
TRBJ1-1 TRBV24-1 NA NA TGTGCCACCAGTGATTGGACACGATCTGAAGCTTTCTTT CATSDWTRSEAFF